A single count supports the clone carrying this T cell receptor (beta chain). The antigen is unknown. This sample is drawn from a study of OX40 agonist ivuxolimab in advanced cancers. Looking at the study overall: Patients receiving dose escalation had hepatocellular carcinoma, melanoma, renal cell or head and neck cancer.

Whole-study findings and limits: Clonal expansion was seen in CD4+ and CD8+ blood T cells by week 6 at 0.1 to 3.0 mg/kg.

Assay: immunoSEQ multiplex PCR; the TCRdb copy retains only in-frame clones and omits some. The sample contains under 20,000 clones, 80% to 90% of which appear only once. This CDR3 has 14 amino acids. Germline V gene data show CDR1 as LNHDA and CDR2 as SQIVND (reference sequence). V was shortened by 7 bases and J by 1 base, with 13 bases between the two germline ends. The specimen was CD4+ or CD8+ T cells sorted from blood, collected in a trial of the OX40 agonist ivuxolimab. The receptor was derived from an adult with an advanced solid tumor such as melanoma, head and neck, liver or kidney cancer. The rearrangement links TRBV19 to TRBJ1-1; no clear D. CDR3 bases: TGTGCCAGTACTCTGGGCCCCACGAACACTGAAGCTTTCTTT. Translation gives CASTLGPTNTEAFF. Filled out from reference TRBV19 and TRBJ1-1, the complete variable domain reads DGGITQSPKYLFRKEGQNVTLSCEQNLNHDAMYWYRQDPGQGLRLIYYSQIVNDFQKGDIAEGYSVSREKKESFPLTVTSAQKNPTAFYLCASTLGPTNTEAFFGQGTRLTVV.